This entry describes one T cell receptor (beta chain). This clonotype has only a few counts. Its antigen remains undetermined. Base qualities are not recorded, but no much larger clone differs from it by a single base. The data stem from a study of CD8 T cells in ankylosing spondylitis (dated by TCRdb to the late 2010s). Regarding the study in general: To find TCR variants linked to disease, the study profiled T cell receptor beta repertoires in ankylosing spondylitis patients and healthy donors. Samples of peripheral blood were taken, and for ankylosing spondylitis patients, synovial fluid was collected as well. The full study cohort comprised some 27 ankylosing spondylitis patients and some 100 healthy donors. General findings and caveats noted by the study authors: The disease-linked clones were reported as significantly enriched in matched synovial fluid samples from ankylosing spondylitis patients. Some motif variants had previously been reported in the synovial fluid and blood of reactive arthritis patients, which suggests shared mechanisms of disease initiation. Blood from ankylosing spondylitis patients appeared to be characterized by a TCR beta motif made up of under ten highly homologous amino acid variants. The disease-linked clones had a CD8+ phenotype and were found at relatively low frequencies in peripheral blood.

The CDR3, cysteine through phenylalanine, is 14 amino acids long. Only the CDR3 region is kept as DNA, spanning 42 bases read in frame from base 1. From the germline V gene (reference sequence), CDR1 is MNHEY and CDR2 is SMNVEV. The junction shows trimming of 5 bases on V and 3 bases on J, plus 11 bases between the germline ends. TCRdb lists the instrument as Illumina HiSeq 2500. Quantitative 5'-RACE with molecular barcodes was the method used to prepare the TCR beta libraries. The published analysis was carried out like this. A new computational method based on a probabilistic model of VDJ rearrangement was used to identify disease-linked TCR variants. Using fastp trimming at Q25 and MiXCR clonotype assembly, TCRdb reanalyzed the public sequencing data and kept in-frame beta chains. Each record represents a unique CDR3 protein, reported with the most common genes and DNA among its rows. These V and J calls are TCRdb output, not the study's own analysis. The sample table contains 270,000 or so distinct CDR3 sequences; only one count was recorded for 15% to 20% of them. Around 33% of the sample rests with the top ten.

Sequencing used blood, either unsorted or a sorted T cell fraction (not recorded which). The V and J segments used are TRBV27 and TRBJ1-5, with the D segment identity uncertain. The receptor was isolated from a male donor with ankylosing spondylitis or in good health (not recorded which). The nucleotides read TGTGCCAGCAGTCTCCCCGGGTACAATCAGCCCCAGCATTTT. This is translated as CASSLPGYNQPQHF.